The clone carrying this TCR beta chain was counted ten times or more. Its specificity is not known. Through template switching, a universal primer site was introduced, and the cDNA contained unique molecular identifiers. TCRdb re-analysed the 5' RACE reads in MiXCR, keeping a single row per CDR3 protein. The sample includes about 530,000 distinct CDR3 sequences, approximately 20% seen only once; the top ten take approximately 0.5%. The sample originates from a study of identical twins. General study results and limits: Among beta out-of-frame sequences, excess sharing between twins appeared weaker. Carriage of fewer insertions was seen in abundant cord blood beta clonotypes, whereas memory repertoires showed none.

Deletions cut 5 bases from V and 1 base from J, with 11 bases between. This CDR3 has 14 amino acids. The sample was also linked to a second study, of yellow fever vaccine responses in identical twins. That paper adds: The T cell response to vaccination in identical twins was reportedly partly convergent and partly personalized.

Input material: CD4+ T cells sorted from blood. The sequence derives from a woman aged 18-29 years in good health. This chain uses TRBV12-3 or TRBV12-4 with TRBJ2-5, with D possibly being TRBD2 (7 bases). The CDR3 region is CASSLRGLQETQYF. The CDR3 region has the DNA TGTGCCAGCAGTCTGCGGGGGCTCCAAGAGACCCAGTACTTC.